Each of the 16 T cell receptor beta chains below was sequenced from the same sample in a study of blood T cell repertoires in COVID-19. Sequenced by immunoSEQ multiplex PCR; TCRdb stores in-frame clones only, minus some. The sample holds 150,000 to 200,000 clones, around 84% seen once. Source material: peripheral blood. The source is a woman aged 80 or older with acute or convalescent COVID-19.

The genes are TRBV18 and TRBJ1-3, with a tentative D call TRBD1 (5 bases). Trimming removed 0 bases from V and 3 bases from J, with 9 bases in between. Germline V gene lookup returns CDR1 KGHSH and CDR2 LQKENI. The CDR3 spans 15 residues. CDR3 nucleotide sequence: TGTGCCAGCTCACCACCCCAGGGTGGTGGAAACACCATATATTTT. It translates to CASSPPQGGGNTIYF.

This clone was detected a few times. This chain joins TRBV7-6 and TRBJ1-3; D may be TRBD1 (5 bases). The germline V and J ends were trimmed by 3 bases and 0 bases, with 24 bases remaining between them. Germline V gene data show CDR1 as SGHVS and CDR2 as FNYEAQ. The CDR3 extends over 20 amino acids. The CDR3 region has the DNA TGTGCCAGCAGCTTTAGTCCTTACTTGGGGCAGACGGACTCTGGAAACACCATATATTTT. This gives the protein CASSFSPYLGQTDSGNTIYF. Variable domain in full (rest from reference TRBV7-6 and TRBJ1-3): GAGVSQSPRYKVTKRGQDVALRCDPISGHVSLYWYRQALGQGPEFLTYFNYEAQQDKSGLPNDRFSAERPEGSISTLTIQRTEQRDSAMYRCASSFSPYLGQTDSGNTIYFGEGSWLTVV.

The CDR3 bases are TGTGCCACCAGCAGAGAAGACAGGGCGGCAAACACCATATATTTT. Translation gives CATSREDRAANTIYF. The V gene is TRBV15, the J gene TRBJ1-3; 7 bases fit TRBD1. The J segment lost 6 bases and the V segment lost 0 bases, leaving 5 bases of the junction unmatched. Germline CDR1 LNHNV, CDR2 YYDKDF (reference sequence). The CDR3 runs to 15 residues.

The genes are TRBV6-5 and TRBJ1-5, with TRBD1 identical over 8 bases. J gave up 2 bases and V 4 bases, and 4 bases lay outside the gene matches. Germline V gives CDR1 MNHEY, CDR2 SVGAGI. This CDR3 is 15 amino acids long. The DNA of the CDR3 is TGTGCCAGCAGTTTGACAGGGGATCGCAATCAGCCCCAGCATTTT. Its protein product is CASSLTGDRNQPQHF.

The rearrangement links TRBV18 to TRBJ1-1; D remains ambiguous. This CDR3 is 13 amino acids long. The V end was cut by 4 bases, the J end by 1 base, with 7 bases between. The germline V gene has CDR1 KGHSH and CDR2 LQKENI. The CDR3 spells CASSRAGNTEAFF. The CDR3 DNA follows: TGTGCCAGCTCACGGGCAGGGAACACTGAAGCTTTCTTT.

The chain combines TRBV7-9 with TRBJ1-3; 9 bases match TRBD1. The CDR3 runs 17 residues. Per the germline V gene, CDR1 is SEHNR and CDR2 is FQNEAQ (reference sequence). Germline trimming cut 5 bases from V and 0 bases from J; bases unmatched to any gene: 8. The CDR3 DNA reads TGTGCCAGCAGCCATCTTAAGACAGGGGGCTCTGGAAACACCATATATTTT. Its translation: CASSHLKTGGSGNTIYF. Variable domain in full (rest from reference TRBV7-9 and TRBJ1-3): DTGVSQNPRHKITKRGQNVTFRCDPISEHNRLYWYRQTLGQGPEFLTYFQNEAQLEKSRLLSDRFSAERPKGSFSTLEIQRTEQGDSAMYLCASSHLKTGGSGNTIYFGEGSWLTVV.

The gene calls are TRBV5-4 and TRBJ2-4, with D possibly being TRBD1 (8 bases). The length of the CDR3 is 16 residues. Trimming removed 4 bases at V and 3 bases at J, with 17 bases between. CDR1 is SGHNT and CDR2 is YYREEE in the germline V gene (reference sequence). CDR3 nucleotide sequence: TGTGCCAGCAGCCATGACAGGGGAGGGGGCAAAAACATTCAGTACTTC. Encoded protein: CASSHDRGGGKNIQYF.

The chain joins TRBV10-1 to TRBJ1-1; 10 nucleotides align to TRBD1. The CDR3 sequence is 14 residues long. The germline gives CDR1 WNHNN, CDR2 SYGVQD (reference sequence). V was clipped by 6 bases and J by 4 bases; unmatched bases: 5. CDR3 sequence reads: CASRKTGGGTEAFF. For the CDR3, the DNA is TGCGCCAGCAGAAAGACAGGGGGCGGCACTGAAGCTTTCTTT.

CDR3 in DNA: TGTGCCAGCAGTGAAGCCGACACTGAAGCTTTCTTT. Translation: CASSEADTEAFF. The chain links TRBV2 to TRBJ1-1, with D hard to call. CDR1 and CDR2 from the germline V gene are SNHLY and FYNNEI. With 0 bases removed from V and 3 bases from J, the gap between germline ends came to 2 bases. The CDR3 sequence is 12 residues long.

This clone was seen more than once but under ten times. The chain couples TRBV3-1 (or the pseudogene TRBV3-2) to TRBJ1-2; TRBD1 aligns across 7 bases. V shed 5 bases and J 2 bases; nucleotides not matched to a gene: 5. The CDR3 is made up of 14 amino acids. Looked up from germline, CDR1 is LGHDT and CDR2 is YNNKEL (reference sequence). In DNA, the CDR3 is TGTGCCAGCAGCTTCTACAGGGGAAACTATGGCTACACCTTC. It codes for CASSFYRGNYGYTF.

V and J are TRBV9 and TRBJ2-4; D might be TRBD1 (6 bases). The CDR3 has 14 amino acids. V was cut by 0 bases and J by 7 bases, with 11 bases left in between. CDR1 is SGDLS, CDR2 YYNGEE, per germline. Here the CDR3 reads CASSVGQVRNIQYF. In DNA form, the CDR3 reads TGTGCCAGCAGCGTAGGACAGGTCCGGAACATTCAGTACTTC.

The CDR3, as DNA: TGTGCCAGCAGGCACGGCGGGACGGGCACAGATACGCAGTATTTT. It translates to CASRHGGTGTDTQYF. The chain combines TRBV2 with TRBJ2-3; D possibly corresponds to TRBD2 (6 bases). CDR3 length: 15 residues. Per germline, CDR1 SNHLY and CDR2 FYNNEI. Trimming cost V 6 bases and J 1 base, with 14 bases left between them. The full variable domain, completed using reference TRBV2 and TRBJ2-3, is EPEVTQTPSHQVTQMGQEVILRCVPISNHLYFYWYRQILGQKVEFLVSFYNNEISEKSEIFDDQFSVERPDGSNFTLKIRSTKLEDSAMYFCASRHGGTGTDTQYFGPGTRLTVL.

The gene calls are TRBV5-4 and TRBJ2-7, with 8 bases fitting TRBD1. The CDR3 contains 14 residues. The V gene's germline CDR1 is SGHNT and CDR2 YYREEE (reference sequence). V was clipped by 0 bases and J by 3 bases; unmatched bases: 2. CDR3 residues: CASSLGGQVYEQYF. The CDR3 DNA reads TGTGCCAGCAGCTTGGGGGGACAGGTCTACGAGCAGTACTTC.

The chain links TRBV6-1 to TRBJ1-5, with a tentative D call TRBD1 (5 bases). The V and J ends lost 1 base and 4 bases respectively, with 11 bases between them. Germline assignment: CDR1 MNHNS and CDR2 SASEGT. The CDR3 length is 15 residues. CDR3 nucleotides: TGTGCCAGCAGTGAAGGTAAGGGGAAGAATCAGCCCCAGCATTTT. Translated, it gives CASSEGKGKNQPQHF.

The chain carries TRBV19 and TRBJ1-1; possibly TRBD1 for D (5 bases). V was shortened by 7 bases and J by 2 bases, with 11 bases between the two germline ends. The CDR3 length is 13 residues. Germline V lookup: CDR1 LNHDA, CDR2 SQIVND (reference sequence). The CDR3 reads CASIGGANTEAFF. Here the CDR3 DNA reads TGTGCCAGTATCGGAGGGGCAAACACTGAAGCTTTCTTT.

The chain couples TRBV6-5 to TRBJ1-2; possible D gene TRBD1, 6 bases. The CDR3 contains 16 residues. Trimming pared 2 bases from V and 6 bases from J, leaving 19 bases between. Per germline, CDR1 MNHEY and CDR2 SVGAGI. CDR3 region: CASSYNRARGKNGYTF. CDR3 in DNA: TGTGCCAGCAGTTACAACAGGGCGCGAGGGAAGAATGGCTACACCTTC.